This entry lists 32 T cell receptor beta chains sequenced from one sample in a study of T cell repertoires in cytomegalovirus infection. TCRdb re-analysed the reads in MiXCR, keeping a single row per CDR3 protein. The repertoire consists of roughly 600,000 distinct CDR3 sequences, with 20% to 30% occurring once and the leading ten covering 6.5% to 10%. Sequenced sample: CD8+ T cells from PBMCs. The receptors shown here come from a human donor in good health (CMV status not recorded). Some clones in this sample may be carry-over from other donors' samples.

This clonotype was counted at least ten times. V usage is TRBV6-1 and J usage is TRBJ1-1; a weak D match, TRBD1 (6 bases). Deletions cut 7 bases from V and 4 bases from J, with 13 bases between. In germline, CDR1 is MNHNS, CDR2 SASEGT. The CDR3 totals 13 residues. Here the CDR3 DNA reads TGTGCCAGCAACCAGGGGTCGAGCACTGAAGCTTTCTTT. Translated, it gives CASNQGSSTEAFF.

J is TRBJ2-1 and V is TRBV11-1; D possibly corresponds to TRBD2 (5 bases). The V end was cut by 1 base, the J end by 8 bases, with 15 bases between. The CDR3 covers 15 residues. In germline, CDR1 is SGHAT, CDR2 FQDESV (reference sequence). CDR3 in amino acids: CASSLGTSKTDEQFF. The CDR3, as DNA: TGTGCCAGCAGCTTAGGGACTTCAAAAACGGATGAGCAGTTCTTC.

This clonotype was picked up many times. V is TRBV28 and J is TRBJ1-6, with 8 bases identical to TRBD1. This CDR3 has 14 amino acids. Germline CDR1 is MDHEN and CDR2 is SYDVKM. V shed 5 bases and J 6 bases; nucleotides not matched to a gene: 3. The CDR3 region is CASSRTGFNSPLHF. Written as DNA, the CDR3 is TGTGCCAGCAGTCGGACAGGGTTTAATTCACCCCTCCACTTT.

As regards this clonotype: This clone may be a read error of a much larger clone one base away. The DNA for the CDR3 is TGTGCCAGCAGCCCCCGGGCAGTCGGGGACTATGGCTGCACCTTC. Translating it yields CASSPRAVGDYGCTF. J is TRBJ1-2 and V is TRBV7-9; the D gene is possibly TRBD1 (5 bases). Germline V lookup: CDR1 SEHNR, CDR2 FQNEAQ (reference sequence). The CDR3 has 15 amino acids. The whole variable domain, filled in from reference TRBV7-9 and TRBJ1-2, reads DTGVSQNPRHKITKRGQNVTFRCDPISEHNRLYWYRQTLGQGPEFLTYFQNEAQLEKSRLLSDRFSAERPKGSFSTLEIQRTEQGDSAMYLCASSPRAVGDYGCTFGSGTRLTVV.

At least ten counts were recorded for this clonotype. The V and J genes are TRBV10-3 and TRBJ2-2; D not resolved. The CDR3 has 12 residues. Germline V gene lookup returns CDR1 ENHRY and CDR2 SYGVKD. V was cut by 11 bases and J by 2 bases, with 9 bases left in between. The CDR3 DNA is TGTGCCGTGCAGTTAAACACCGGGGAGCTGTTTTTT. Amino acids: CAVQLNTGELFF.

V usage is TRBV12-3 or TRBV12-4 and J usage is TRBJ1-5; D is possibly TRBD1 (6 bases). The CDR3 loop spans 15 amino acids. Trimming cost V 4 bases and J 3 bases, with 13 bases left between them. The CDR3 loop is CASSYTGTFNQPQHF. The CDR3 DNA follows: TGTGCCAGCAGTTATACCGGGACATTCAATCAGCCCCAGCATTTT.

This clonotype was recorded a few times. V gene TRBV11-3 combines with J gene TRBJ2-2, with TRBD2 as a possible D gene (5 bases). Germline V gene sequence: CDR1 SGHNT, CDR2 YENEEA. V was trimmed by 8 bases and J by 4 bases, leaving 11 bases between them. The CDR3 is made up of 13 amino acids. DNA for the CDR3: TGTGCCAGCTTACTAGGATCCACCGGGGAGCTGTTTTTT. As protein: CASLLGSTGELFF.

This chain uses TRBV6-6 with TRBJ2-7; D not resolved. This CDR3 contains 15 residues. V was clipped by 0 bases and J by 0 bases, with 9 bases between them. Germline lookup yields CDR1 MNHNY and CDR2 SVGAGI (reference sequence). The DNA of the CDR3 is TGTGCCAGCAGTTACTCTGAAGTCCTCTCCTACGAGCAGTACGTC. The encoded protein is CASSYSEVLSYEQYV.

The rearrangement joins TRBV5-5 to TRBJ2-7, with D possibly matching TRBD1 (5 bases). This CDR3 spans 14 amino acids. Germline V gene sequence: CDR1 SGHKS, CDR2 YYEKEE (reference sequence). With 0 bases removed from V and 2 bases from J, the gap between germline ends came to 9 bases. CDR3 coding DNA: TGTGCCAGCAGCTTGGTTACAGGAACCTACGAGCAGTACGTC. It is translated as CASSLVTGTYEQYV.

This clonotype was seen a handful of times. The genes are TRBV4-2 and TRBJ2-1; TRBD1 agrees at 9 bases. The V gene's germline CDR1 is LGHNA and CDR2 YNFKEQ. This CDR3 is built from 15 residues. V dropped 3 bases and J dropped 6; count of bases not matched to a gene: 6. DNA for the CDR3: TGTGCCAGCAGCCATAAACAGGGGGCGGGCAATGAGCAGTTCTTC. Its translation is CASSHKQGAGNEQFF.

The chain uses TRBV5-5 and TRBJ2-7; unclear D gene. Deletions cut 5 bases from V and 7 bases from J, with 10 bases between. CDR3 length equals 11 residues. CDR1 is SGHKS, CDR2 YYEKEE, per germline (reference sequence). As DNA, the CDR3 is TGTGCCAGCAGATTCGGATCGGAGCAGTACGTC. Translation: CASRFGSEQYV.

This clonotype was recorded a few times. The J gene is TRBJ2-1, the V gene TRBV4-1, with 10 bases that match TRBD1. Germline V CDR1 and CDR2: MGHRA, YSYEKL. This CDR3 has 16 amino acids. With V trimmed by 0 bases and J by 10 bases, 9 bases remained unmatched. The CDR3 here is CASSQDRGTGVMEQFF. CDR3 DNA: TGCGCCAGCAGCCAAGATCGAGGGACAGGGGTCATGGAGCAGTTCTTC.

This clonotype has at least ten counts. The chain has TRBV28 and TRBJ2-2, with D possibly being TRBD1 (6 bases). The ends were cut back, 4 bases at V and 4 bases at J, with 10 bases in the middle. This CDR3 region has 14 residues. Germline lookup yields CDR1 MDHEN and CDR2 SYDVKM. The CDR3 nucleotides read TGTGCCAGCAGTTACAGGGAACGCACCGGGGAGCTGTTTTTT. It yields the protein CASSYRERTGELFF.

V gene TRBV14 combines with J gene TRBJ2-1; D gene uncertain. From germline, CDR1 is SGHDN and CDR2 FVKESK. V lost 0 bases to trimming and J lost 8 bases, with 17 bases between them. CDR3 length: 16 amino acids. The CDR3 is CASSQEGSNLIYEQFF. CDR3 DNA sequence: TGTGCCAGCAGCCAAGAAGGCTCAAACCTTATCTATGAGCAGTTCTTC.

This clonotype was found a few times. The genes are TRBV28 and TRBJ1-1; the match to TRBD1 covers 8 bases. The CDR3 extends over 16 amino acids. Looked up from germline, CDR1 is MDHEN and CDR2 is SYDVKM. J gave up 3 bases and V 6 bases, and 12 bases lay outside the gene matches. The CDR3 loop is CASRPGPGQEDTEAFF. In DNA form, the CDR3 reads TGTGCCAGCAGACCGGGACCGGGACAGGAAGACACTGAAGCTTTCTTT.

This clonotype occurred a few times. The genes are TRBV5-1 and TRBJ2-7; D not certain. V gave up 0 bases and J gave up 5 bases, with 9 bases separating them. Germline lookup yields CDR1 SGHRS and CDR2 YFSETQ. This CDR3 is 13 amino acids long. The CDR3 nucleotides are TGCGCCAGCAGCTTGGATATTTCGAACGAGCAGTACTTC. Its protein is CASSLDISNEQYF.

Many counts were recorded for this clonotype. This chain joins TRBV7-9 and TRBJ1-1, with 7 bases identical to TRBD1. The ends lost 2 bases at V and 3 bases at J; junction bases unmatched: 12. CDR3 size: 17 residues. Looked up from germline, CDR1 is SEHNR and CDR2 is FQNEAQ (reference sequence). The chain's CDR3 is CASSLIPTGFIDTEAFF. The CDR3 DNA reads TGTGCCAGCAGCTTAATTCCGACAGGGTTTATTGACACTGAAGCTTTCTTT.

The chain combines TRBV6-6 with TRBJ1-4, with D perhaps matching TRBD1 (6 bases). Germline CDR1 reads MNHNY; CDR2 reads SVGAGI (reference sequence). The CDR3 is made up of 16 amino acids. Trimming took off 3 bases at V and 2 bases at J, with 13 bases between the two ends. DNA for the CDR3: TGTGCCAGCAGTTATGCATCAGGGGCGACTAATGAAAAACTGTTTTTT. It codes for CASSYASGATNEKLFF.

This clonotype has at least ten counts. This rearrangement joins TRBV6-2 or TRBV6-3 to TRBJ2-7; D possibly corresponds to TRBD1 (6 bases). V shed 0 bases and J shed 0 bases, with 18 bases lying between them. The CDR3 covers 18 residues. Germline V gene data show CDR1 as MNHEY and CDR2 as SVGEGT. The CDR3 loop reads CASSYSPGHGLSSYEQYV. The CDR3 DNA follows: TGTGCCAGCAGTTACTCTCCGGGACACGGCCTAAGCTCCTACGAGCAGTACGTC.

The chain uses TRBV28 and TRBJ2-5, with D unclear. Germline CDR1 MDHEN, CDR2 SYDVKM. V was clipped by 6 bases and J by 2 bases, with 19 bases between them. This CDR3 region has 16 residues. CDR3 protein: CASRRPRLGWQETQYF. The CDR3 DNA reads as TGTGCCAGCAGGCGGCCTCGTCTGGGGTGGCAAGAGACCCAGTACTTC.

This clonotype was counted a few times. The V gene is TRBV27, the J gene TRBJ2-7, with 11 bases lining up with TRBD1. V was pared by 1 base and J by 3 bases, with 5 bases of the junction left unmatched. The CDR3 has 16 amino acids. Germline V gives CDR1 MNHEY, CDR2 SMNVEV (reference sequence). Here the CDR3 reads CASSLFSGTGGYEQYF. The CDR3 region has the DNA TGTGCCAGCAGTTTATTCTCCGGGACAGGGGGCTACGAGCAGTACTTC.

This clonotype appeared many times. The chain combines TRBV7-9 with TRBJ1-1; D gene uncertain. The germline V gene has CDR1 SEHNR and CDR2 FQNEAQ (reference sequence). V was trimmed by 1 base and J by 7 bases, leaving 10 bases between them. CDR3 length: 13 residues. This chain's CDR3 is CASSLGVPIEAFF. The CDR3 bases are TGTGCCAGCAGCTTAGGGGTCCCCATTGAAGCTTTCTTT. The full variable domain, rest sourced from reference TRBV7-9 and TRBJ1-1, is DTGVSQNPRHKITKRGQNVTFRCDPISEHNRLYWYRQTLGQGPEFLTYFQNEAQLEKSRLLSDRFSAERPKGSFSTLEIQRTEQGDSAMYLCASSLGVPIEAFFGQGTRLTVV.

This clonotype was picked up many times. The rearrangement links TRBV28 to TRBJ1-2; 8 bases fit TRBD1. Germline V gives CDR1 MDHEN, CDR2 SYDVKM. V shed 7 bases, J shed 10 bases, and the junction held 14 bases outside the gene matches. The CDR3 runs 14 residues. The CDR3 region has the DNA TGTGCCAGCAAAGTCATAGGACAGGGTTTCGTCTACACCTTC. It encodes CASKVIGQGFVYTF.

This clonotype came up a few times. The chain links TRBV20-1 to TRBJ2-1; 9 nucleotides line up with TRBD2. Per the germline V gene, CDR1 is DFQATT and CDR2 is SNEGSKA (reference sequence). The CDR3 is 14 residues long. J lost 6 bases, V lost 6 bases, and 9 bases had no gene match. The CDR3 is CSAPVLAGSNEQFF. In DNA, the CDR3 is TGCAGTGCCCCGGTACTAGCGGGTTCCAATGAGCAGTTCTTC.

CDR3 nucleotide sequence: TGTGCCAGCTTAGCCCCCAAGCATGAGCAGTTCTTC. Encoded protein: CASLAPKHEQFF. The V gene is TRBV2, the J gene TRBJ2-1; D is uncertain. The CDR3 is 12 amino acids. Germline V CDR1 and CDR2: SNHLY, FYNNEI. V was pared by 8 bases and J by 8 bases, with 13 bases between.

The chain is built from TRBV14 and TRBJ2-1; TRBD1 aligns across 8 bases. The CDR3 sequence is 16 residues long. In germline, CDR1 is SGHDN, CDR2 FVKESK. V dropped 0 bases and J dropped 4; count of bases not matched to a gene: 5. The CDR3 region is CASSQDRQGYYNEQFF. The CDR3 DNA is TGTGCCAGCAGCCAAGACCGACAGGGGTATTACAATGAGCAGTTCTTC. Variable domain in full (rest from reference TRBV14 and TRBJ2-1): EAGVTQFPSHSVIEKGQTVTLRCDPISGHDNLYWYRRVMGKEIKFLLHFVKESKQDESGMPNNRFLAERTGGTYSTLKVQPAELEDSGVYFCASSQDRQGYYNEQFFGPGTRLTVL.

In this sample, this clonotype turned up once. The chain combines TRBV12-3 or TRBV12-4 with TRBJ2-5; unclear D gene. The CDR3 totals 15 residues. Trimming pared 3 bases from V and 4 bases from J, leaving 15 bases between. In DNA, the CDR3 is TGTGCCAGCAGTTTCGTCACAATCTCATCAGAGACCCAGTACTTC. Protein: CASSFVTISSETQYF.

This clonotype was seen many times. This rearrangement joins TRBV7-2 to TRBJ2-7, with D perhaps TRBD2 (6 bases). Trimming pared 6 bases from V and 6 bases from J, leaving 15 bases between. The CDR3 is 13 residues long. CDR1 SGHTA and CDR2 FQGNSA come from the germline V gene. CDR3 bases: TGTGCCAGCAGTCCAGCGGGTGGGGGCGAGCAGTACGTC. Protein sequence: CASSPAGGGEQYV.

The rearrangement links TRBV25-1 to TRBJ2-2, with 12 bases identical to TRBD2. The CDR3 contains 17 residues. The germline V gene encodes CDR1 MGHDK and CDR2 SYGVNS. V trimming: 0 bases; J trimming: 5 bases; junction bases outside the gene matches: 4. The CDR3 DNA follows: TGTGCCAGCAGTGAATATTGGACTAGCGGGGCAACCGGGGAGCTGTTTTTT. Protein sequence: CASSEYWTSGATGELFF.

In this sample, this clonotype turned up a few times. The chain carries TRBV12-3 or TRBV12-4 and TRBJ1-5; D may be TRBD1 (5 bases). The CDR3 length is 15 residues. V gave up 5 bases and J gave up 2 bases, with 13 bases separating them. The DNA of the CDR3 is TGTGCCAGCAGTCGCGGGGGGGGGGGCAATCAGCCCCAGCATTTT. It encodes CASSRGGGGNQPQHF.

The gene calls are TRBV19 and TRBJ2-1; D is unresolved. Germline V gene sequence: CDR1 LNHDA, CDR2 SQIVND (reference sequence). Trimming cost V 4 bases and J 4 bases, with 14 bases left between them. The CDR3 is made up of 15 amino acids. The CDR3 DNA reads TGTGCCAGTAGTACAGACCACCTCGGTTACAATGAGCAGTTCTTC. Encoded protein: CASSTDHLGYNEQFF.

This clonotype was seen only a few times. The V and J genes are TRBV28 and TRBJ2-7; tentatively, D is TRBD1 or TRBD2 (5 bases each). Trimming pared 6 bases from V and 3 bases from J, leaving 18 bases between. Germline CDR1 and CDR2: MDHEN and SYDVKM. The CDR3 contains 15 residues. Written as DNA, the CDR3 is TGTGCCAGCAGACCCATTCGGGGCGATCACTACGAGCAGTACGTC. It codes for CASRPIRGDHYEQYV.